This entry lists 9 T cell receptor beta chains sequenced from one sample in a study of tumour-infiltrating T cells in Burkitt lymphoma. Assay used: immunoSEQ multiplex PCR; TCRdb lists only in-frame clones, some missing. The sample comprises some 2,600 clones, 13% to 15% of which are singletons, and roughly 14% rests with the top ten. Sample: tumor tissue. These receptor sequences come from a human donor with Burkitt lymphoma.

Points on this clone: Sequence at one end of the junction differs from germline and may be a read error. This chain links TRBV6-5 with TRBJ1-3; TRBD1 agrees at 8 bases. The CDR3 has 15 residues. Germline CDR1 is MNHEY and CDR2 is SVGAGI. CDR3 sequence (DNA): TGTGCTAGCAGTTACTCGGACAGGGCTGGAAATACCATATATTTT. Residues: CASSYSDRAGNTIYF.

The chain recombines TRBV7-9 with TRBJ2-2; D call uncertain. V was trimmed by 0 bases and J by 7 bases, leaving 12 bases between them. CDR1 and CDR2 (germline): SEHNR, FQNEAQ (reference sequence). This CDR3 region has 15 residues. This chain's CDR3 is CASSLAPPMGGELFF. For the CDR3, the DNA is TGTGCCAGCAGCTTAGCGCCCCCGATGGGCGGGGAGCTGTTTTTT.

This clone was seen only a few times. The chain is built from TRBV13 and TRBJ1-1; D is unclear. With 1 base removed from V and 6 bases from J, the gap between germline ends came to 6 bases. CDR1 PRHDT and CDR2 FYEKMQ come from the germline V gene (reference sequence). The CDR3 extends over 12 amino acids. CDR3 nucleotides: TGTGCCAGCAGCTTAGCCGTCCCTGAAGCTTTCTTT. As protein: CASSLAVPEAFF.

This clone came up a few times. One end of the junction is discordant with germline, which a read error may explain. The V gene is TRBV30, the J gene TRBJ1-5; 7 bases are a match to TRBD1. Germline CDR1 is GTSNPN and CDR2 is SVGIG (reference sequence). The CDR3 spans 13 residues. CDR3 coding DNA: TGTGCCTGGAGTCGACAGGGCAATCAGCTCCAGCATTTT. This encodes CAWSRQGNQLQHF.

This clone was seen more than once but under ten times. The CDR3 is CASSVDGNSPLHF. The DNA of the CDR3 is TGTGCCAGCAGCGTAGACGGGAATTCACCCCTCCACTTT. This chain joins TRBV9 and TRBJ1-6; no reliable D call. Trimming pared 0 bases from V and 7 bases from J, leaving 5 bases between. CDR1 is SGDLS, CDR2 YYNGEE, per germline. The CDR3 contains 13 residues.

CDR3 in amino acids: CASSLQGHMNTEAFF. CDR3 in DNA: TGTGCCAGCAGTTTACAGGGGCACATGAACACTGAAGCTTTCTTT. The rearrangement uses TRBV27 and TRBJ1-1; possibly TRBD1 for D (6 bases). Germline lookup yields CDR1 MNHEY and CDR2 SMNVEV (reference sequence). The V end was cut by 2 bases, the J end by 0 bases, with 10 bases between. This CDR3 contains 15 residues.

The V and J genes are TRBV9 and TRBJ1-2; D is ambiguous. The CDR3 runs 12 residues. V was shortened by 0 bases and J by 1 base, with 1 base between the two germline ends. Per the germline V gene, CDR1 is SGDLS and CDR2 is YYNGEE. DNA of the CDR3: TGTGCCAGCAGCGTAGATAACTATGGCTACACCTTC. Its translation is CASSVDNYGYTF.

J is TRBJ1-2 and V is TRBV19; 7 nucleotides align to TRBD1. Germline V gives CDR1 LNHDA, CDR2 SQIVND (reference sequence). The V segment lost 9 bases and the J segment 8 bases; nucleotides outside the gene matches: 9. This CDR3 region has 12 residues. The CDR3 loop reads CARDASGGGYTF. CDR3 coding DNA: TGTGCCAGGGACGCCTCAGGGGGAGGCTACACCTTC.

This clone was counted only a few times. The rearrangement links TRBV11-2 to TRBJ1-1; D uncertain. From germline, CDR1 is SGHAT and CDR2 FQNNGV. The CDR3 loop spans 13 amino acids. V was cut by 10 bases and J by 0 bases, with 12 bases left in between. CDR3 sequence reads: CATPAYMNTEAFF. The DNA for the CDR3 is TGTGCCACCCCAGCCTACATGAACACTGAAGCTTTCTTT. The full variable domain, rest sourced from reference TRBV11-2 and TRBJ1-1, is EAGVAQSPRYKIIEKRQSVAFWCNPISGHATLYWYQQILGQGPKLLIQFQNNGVVDDSQLPKDRFSAERLKGVDSTLKIQPAKLEDSAVYLCATPAYMNTEAFFGQGTRLTVV.